Following are 29 T cell receptor beta chains from one sample sequenced in a study of blood T cell repertoires in COVID-19. Profiled with immunoSEQ multiplex PCR; TCRdb holds only in-frame clones, not every one. Among roughly 290,000 clones listed, more than 65% were seen once. The sequencing sample was made of peripheral blood. The receptor source for this set is a person in their 70s with COVID-19, enrolled during active disease.

The table lists this clone with a count of one. This chain links TRBV11-2 with TRBJ2-6, with TRBD2 identical over 7 bases. The CDR3 has 17 residues. Germline values: CDR1 SGHAT, CDR2 FQNNGV. The J segment lost 1 base and the V segment lost 5 bases, leaving 8 bases of the junction unmatched. CDR3 residues: CASSAPRGVSGANVLTF. Here the CDR3 DNA reads TGTGCCAGCAGCGCCCCCCGGGGGGTGTCTGGGGCCAACGTCCTGACTTTC.

The chain recombines TRBV11-2 with TRBJ1-5, with TRBD1 matching over 9 bases. The germline V gene encodes CDR1 SGHAT and CDR2 FQNNGV. The trim removed 3 bases at V and 4 bases at J, leaving 4 bases unmatched. The CDR3 is 15 residues long. CDR3 sequence reads: CASSLAGQGNQPQHF. CDR3 sequence (DNA): TGTGCCAGCAGCTTGGCAGGACAGGGGAATCAGCCCCAGCATTTT. The variable domain in full, with the rest retrieved from reference TRBV11-2 and TRBJ1-5, is EAGVAQSPRYKIIEKRQSVAFWCNPISGHATLYWYQQILGQGPKLLIQFQNNGVVDDSQLPKDRFSAERLKGVDSTLKIQPAKLEDSAVYLCASSLAGQGNQPQHFGDGTRLSIL.

V gene TRBV6-5 combines with J gene TRBJ2-7; D is perhaps TRBD2 (6 bases). This CDR3 is 16 amino acids long. V lost 2 bases and J 2 bases, leaving 16 bases between the germline ends. Germline loops: CDR1 MNHEY, CDR2 SVGAGI. CDR3 in amino acids: CASSYGRDPSTYEQYF. Here the CDR3 DNA reads TGTGCCAGCAGTTACGGGCGGGACCCCTCCACCTACGAGCAGTACTTC.

This clone was picked up one time. The chain joins TRBV10-1 to TRBJ2-3; D is undetermined. V was clipped by 7 bases and J by 5 bases, with 13 bases between them. The CDR3 runs 13 residues. Looked up from germline, CDR1 is WNHNN and CDR2 is SYGVQD (reference sequence). CDR3 nucleotides: TGCGCCAGCAAGAGACCTCGCGGAGATACGCAGTATTTT. This codes for CASKRPRGDTQYF.

CDR3 bases: TGTGCCAGCAGCTTAGGGACAGGGTACACCGGGGAGCTGTTTTTT. This codes for CASSLGTGYTGELFF. The V gene is TRBV28, the J gene TRBJ2-2, with 9 bases fitting TRBD1. This CDR3 spans 15 amino acids. The germline V gene has CDR1 MDHEN and CDR2 SYDVKM. V trimming: 6 bases; J trimming: 3 bases; junction bases outside the gene matches: 5.

The chain uses TRBV2 and TRBJ1-1; 10 bases are a match to TRBD1. The J segment lost 3 bases and the V segment lost 4 bases, leaving 8 bases of the junction unmatched. The V gene's germline CDR1 is SNHLY and CDR2 FYNNEI. The CDR3 extends over 16 amino acids. The CDR3: CASSGGGTGVDTEAFF. CDR3 DNA sequence: TGTGCCAGCAGTGGGGGCGGGACAGGGGTCGACACTGAAGCTTTCTTT.

The rearrangement links TRBV6-5 to TRBJ1-1, with TRBD1 identical over 8 bases. This CDR3 region has 14 residues. Germline lookup yields CDR1 MNHEY and CDR2 SVGAGI. V shed 2 bases and J 3 bases; nucleotides not matched to a gene: 2. In nucleotides, the CDR3 is TGTGCCAGCAGTTACACGGACAGGGACACTGAAGCTTTCTTT. Residues: CASSYTDRDTEAFF.

The J gene is TRBJ2-3, the V gene TRBV12-3 or TRBV12-4; a weak D match, TRBD1 (6 bases). V lost 7 bases, J lost 4 bases, and 12 bases lay in between. The CDR3 is 13 residues long. CDR3 amino acids: CASNTGFPDTQYF. In DNA, the CDR3 is TGTGCCAGCAACACAGGGTTTCCAGATACGCAGTATTTT.

The chain recombines TRBV28 with TRBJ1-1, with 7 bases matching TRBD1. Germline lookup yields CDR1 MDHEN and CDR2 SYDVKM. V shed 5 bases, J shed 0 bases, and the junction held 9 bases outside the gene matches. This CDR3 has 16 residues. This CDR3 is CASSRRQGTMNTEAFF. In DNA form, the CDR3 reads TGTGCCAGCAGTCGAAGACAGGGTACCATGAACACTGAAGCTTTCTTT.

This chain connects TRBV7-2 to TRBJ2-1; TRBD2 aligns across 12 bases. Trimming cost V 4 bases and J 5 bases; bases outside gene matches: 6. CDR3 length equals 16 residues. CDR1 SGHTA and CDR2 FQGNSA come from the germline V gene. The CDR3 nucleotides read TGTGCCAGCAGCTCGCGAGGACTAGCGGGGCACAATGAGCAGTTCTTC. As protein: CASSSRGLAGHNEQFF. The complete variable domain, with remaining parts taken from reference TRBV7-2 and TRBJ2-1, reads GAGVSQSPSNKVTEKGKDVELRCDPISGHTALYWYRQSLGQGLEFLIYFQGNSAPDKSGLPSDRFSAERTGGSVSTLTIQRTQQEDSAVYLCASSSRGLAGHNEQFFGPGTRLTVL.

The rearrangement uses TRBV2 and TRBJ2-3; TRBD1 agrees at 9 bases. The ends lost 4 bases at V and 3 bases at J; junction bases unmatched: 8. The CDR3 length is 16 residues. CDR1 and CDR2 (germline): SNHLY, FYNNEI. CDR3 sequence: CASSALDRGLTDTQYF. CDR3 bases: TGTGCCAGCAGTGCATTGGACAGGGGCCTAACAGATACGCAGTATTTT.

This clone has a single count. V usage is TRBV18 and J usage is TRBJ1-5; D unclear. CDR1 KGHSH and CDR2 LQKENI come from the germline V gene. Trimming left V 1 base short and J 4 bases short, with 14 bases between. This CDR3 has 16 amino acids. CDR3 amino acids: CASSPLSVTGNQPQHF. Written as DNA, the CDR3 is TGTGCCAGCTCACCACTATCTGTAACGGGGAATCAGCCCCAGCATTTT.

The CDR3 region is CASSLSFGGGFQETQYF. CDR3 nucleotide sequence: TGTGCCAGCAGTTTAAGTTTCGGCGGGGGCTTCCAAGAGACCCAGTACTTC. The chain is built from TRBV28 and TRBJ2-5; perhaps TRBD2 as D (7 bases). The CDR3 is 17 residues long. Germline CDR1 is MDHEN and CDR2 is SYDVKM. V shed 2 bases and J shed 1 base, with 17 bases lying between them.

The rearrangement joins TRBV5-5 to TRBJ2-3; 12 bases line up with TRBD2. The junction had 5 bases not matched to a gene; V was cut back by 4 bases and J by 5 bases. Germline-derived CDR1 and CDR2 are SGHKS and YYEKEE (reference sequence). CDR3 length: 15 residues. The CDR3 nucleotides are TGTGCCAGCAGCCCCCGACTAGCGGGAGTAGATACGCAGTATTTT. Encoded protein: CASSPRLAGVDTQYF. Drawing the rest from reference TRBV5-5 and TRBJ2-3, the complete variable domain is DAGVTQSPTHLIKTRGQQVTLRCSPISGHKSVSWYQQVLGQGPQFIFQYYEKEERGRGNFPDRFSARQFPNYSSELNVNALLLGDSALYLCASSPRLAGVDTQYFGPGTRLTVL.

The chain uses TRBV7-2 and TRBJ2-3; D gene unclear. This CDR3 comprises 13 residues. Germline CDR1 is SGHTA and CDR2 is FQGNSA. The V end was cut by 2 bases, the J end by 6 bases, with 9 bases between. DNA for the CDR3: TGTGCCAGCAGCTTAAGTAGAGCGGATACGCAGTATTTT. It encodes CASSLSRADTQYF.

The rearrangement joins TRBV5-4 to TRBJ2-5; tentatively, D is TRBD2 (6 bases). Trimming cost V 3 bases and J 4 bases, with 22 bases left between them. The CDR3 runs 17 residues. CDR1 and CDR2 from the germline V gene are SGHNT and YYREEE (reference sequence). The DNA for the CDR3 is TGTGCCAGCAGCTCTAGTTGGGGCGGGACGTTGGTAGAGACCCAGTACTTC. Translating gives CASSSSWGGTLVETQYF.

The rearrangement links TRBV19 to TRBJ2-5, with 8 bases that match TRBD1. The trim removed 5 bases at V and 5 bases at J, leaving 7 bases unmatched. The germline gives CDR1 LNHDA, CDR2 SQIVND (reference sequence). This CDR3 comprises 14 residues. The CDR3 region has the DNA TGTGCCAGTAGTCCCCAGGGGGCGGGGGAGACCCAGTACTTC. Its translation: CASSPQGAGETQYF.

V usage is TRBV5-4 and J usage is TRBJ1-4; 7 bases are shared with TRBD1. The CDR3 runs 15 residues. Germline CDR1 and CDR2: SGHNT and YYREEE (reference sequence). V gave up 3 bases and J gave up 0 bases; unmatched junction bases: 2. The CDR3 here is CASSSTGATNEKLFF. The CDR3 DNA reads TGTGCCAGCAGCTCCACAGGGGCAACTAATGAAAAACTGTTTTTT. Together with reference TRBV5-4 and TRBJ1-4, the CDR3 gives the full variable domain: ETGVTQSPTHLIKTRGQQVTLRCSSQSGHNTVSWYQQALGQGPQFIFQYYREEENGRGNFPPRFSGLQFPNYSSELNVNALELDDSALYLCASSSTGATNEKLFFGSGTQLSVL.

The chain has TRBV27 and TRBJ1-4, with D possibly being TRBD1 (5 bases). The CDR3 consists of 15 residues. V lost 5 bases and J lost 3, with 13 bases in between. The germline V gene encodes CDR1 MNHEY and CDR2 SMNVEV (reference sequence). The CDR3 spells CASSDDMGPNEKLFF. The DNA of the CDR3 is TGTGCCAGCAGTGACGACATGGGGCCTAATGAAAAACTGTTTTTT.

In its sample, this clone was seen a few times. The J gene is TRBJ2-7, the V gene TRBV6-1, with 9 bases that match TRBD2. CDR1 MNHNS and CDR2 SASEGT come from the germline V gene. This CDR3 contains 16 residues. V trimming: 4 bases; J trimming: 4 bases; junction bases outside the gene matches: 11. The CDR3 DNA reads TGTGCCAGCAGTGCCGGGGGAGCGGGGGGTGGTTACGAGCAGTACTTC. Protein: CASSAGGAGGGYEQYF.

This clone was recorded many times. The V call is TRBV10-1, the J call TRBJ2-7; D is possibly TRBD2 (5 bases). Trimming pared 5 bases from V and 3 bases from J, leaving 8 bases between. The CDR3 loop spans 12 amino acids. The germline CDR1 and CDR2 sequences are WNHNN and SYGVQD (reference sequence). CDR3: CASSSGFYEQYF. As DNA, the CDR3 is TGCGCCAGCAGTTCGGGGTTCTACGAGCAGTACTTC.

A few counts support this clone. The chain is built from TRBV6-2 or TRBV6-3 and TRBJ2-1, with a weak D call TRBD2 (5 bases). This CDR3 region has 14 residues. Looked up from germline, CDR1 is MNHEY and CDR2 is SVGEGT. The V and J ends lost 6 bases and 4 bases respectively, with 13 bases between them. The CDR3 nucleotides are TGTGCCAGCAGCGACCCCGGGATTTACAATGAGCAGTTCTTC. Protein product: CASSDPGIYNEQFF.

The chain combines TRBV4-3 with TRBJ2-7, with 8 bases that match TRBD2. The CDR3 totals 13 residues. Germline V gives CDR1 LGHNA, CDR2 YSLEER. V shed 3 bases, J shed 7 bases, and the junction held 5 bases outside the gene matches. The CDR3 DNA reads as TGCGCCAGCAGCCAGAGAGCGGGAGATGAGCAGTACTTC. Protein: CASSQRAGDEQYF.

The rearrangement joins TRBV27 to TRBJ1-2; 7 bases are a match to TRBD1. Germline V gene data show CDR1 as MNHEY and CDR2 as SMNVEV (reference sequence). The CDR3 spans 14 residues. J gave up 8 bases and V 4 bases, and 10 bases lay outside the gene matches. The CDR3 DNA sequence: TGTGCCAGCAGTTCCGGCGGACAGGCGGTCGGCTACACCTTC. Translation: CASSSGGQAVGYTF.

The chain carries TRBV5-1 and TRBJ1-2; D remains unclear. Germline V gene lookup returns CDR1 SGHRS and CDR2 YFSETQ. The CDR3 sequence is 12 residues long. V shed 4 bases and J shed 11 bases, with 15 bases lying between them. CDR3 DNA: TGCGCCAGCAGCCCGATGGGCAGTCATTACACCTTC. It encodes CASSPMGSHYTF.

About this clone: The sample has other DNA sequences that encode this CDR3 too. The rearrangement joins TRBV7-9 to TRBJ1-1; a possible D gene is TRBD1 (5 bases). This CDR3 has 14 amino acids. V was pared by 0 bases and J by 1 base, with 6 bases between. In germline, CDR1 is SEHNR, CDR2 FQNEAQ (reference sequence). CDR3 nucleotide sequence: TGTGCCAGCAGCTTAGCCCAGGGGAACACTGAAGCTTTCTTT. This translates into CASSLAQGNTEAFF.

V and J are TRBV3-1 (or the pseudogene TRBV3-2) and TRBJ2-1; 8 nucleotides agree with TRBD2. The length of the CDR3 is 15 residues. CDR1 LGHDT and CDR2 YNNKEL come from the germline V gene (reference sequence). The V and J ends lost 4 bases and 5 bases, in that order; junction bases with no gene match: 7. For the CDR3, the DNA is TGTGCCAGCAGCCTTAGCGGGATCTTTAACAATGAGCAGTTCTTC. Protein: CASSLSGIFNNEQFF.

The rearrangement uses TRBV4-1 and TRBJ1-1, with TRBD1 as a possible D gene (6 bases). Trimming removed 0 bases from V and 10 bases from J, with 15 bases in between. The CDR3 covers 14 residues. CDR1 MGHRA and CDR2 YSYEKL come from the germline V gene. The CDR3 region is CASSQDQGQSSAFF. CDR3 DNA: TGCGCCAGCAGCCAAGACCAGGGGCAATCGTCAGCTTTCTTT.

The genes are TRBV27 and TRBJ2-5; tentatively, D is TRBD2 (6 bases). Germline loops: CDR1 MNHEY, CDR2 SMNVEV (reference sequence). V lost 0 bases and J 7 bases, leaving 15 bases between the germline ends. This CDR3 has 15 residues. The CDR3 sequence is CASSLSGGSGGTQYF. The CDR3, as DNA: TGTGCCAGCAGTTTATCGGGAGGATCTGGAGGGACCCAGTACTTC.